Listed below are T cell receptor beta chains from one sample, sequenced in a study of CD8 T cells in Susac syndrome. TCRdb called the immunoSEQ multiplex PCR reads again in MiXCR, with one record for every CDR3 protein. Here the sample spans more than 150,000 distinct CDR3 sequences, more than 90% being singletons. The sequencing input was CD4+ T cells from PBMCs. The source is a human donor with Susac syndrome. CDR3s include the opening cysteine and the closing phenylalanine or tryptophan. The D gene is left open where the match is weak. A clone size is listed for some rows: how often the clone was seen (once, few, many), or a class if it is expanded.

cdr3_nt cdr3_aa clone_size j_call v_call d_call
TGCAGTGCTAGGTTACAGGACAGCAGCTCTGGGGCCAACGTCCTGACTTTC CSARLQDSSSGANVLTF once TRBJ2-6 TRBV20-1 NA
TGTGCCAGCAGTACCACAGCGGGGTCGGATACGCAGTATTTT CASSTTAGSDTQYF NA TRBJ2-3 TRBV12-3/TRBV12-4 TRBD2
TGTGCCTGGAGTGCTGGACAGGGGGTTTCCTACGAGCAGTACTTC CAWSAGQGVSYEQYF NA TRBJ2-7 TRBV30 TRBD1
TGTGCCTGGACGACAGGGGGCACAGGTGAAAAACTGTTTTTT CAWTTGGTGEKLFF NA TRBJ1-4 TRBV30 TRBD1
TGTGCCAGCAGCTTAAGGCGACTAGCGGGGGCCGGCGGGACCCAGTACTTC CASSLRRLAGAGGTQYF NA TRBJ2-5 TRBV11-2 TRBD2
TGTGCCAGCAGCCACGATTCTTCACCCCTCCACTTT CASSHDSSPLHF NA TRBJ1-6 TRBV3-1 NA
TGTGCCTGGAAGGGATCTAACTATGGCTACACCTTC CAWKGSNYGYTF NA TRBJ1-2 TRBV30 NA
TGTGCCTGGAAATGGGGTGTAGAGACCCAGTACTTC CAWKWGVETQYF NA TRBJ2-5 TRBV30 NA
TGTGCCAGCGCCTCGTCACACGGGTCTAACACTGAAGCTTTCTTT CASASSHGSNTEAFF NA TRBJ1-1 TRBV2 NA
TGTGCCAGTAGCCCTACTAGCGGGCCTCCCCCAGGGGAGCTGTTTTTT CASSPTSGPPPGELFF NA TRBJ2-2 TRBV19 TRBD2
TGTGCCAGCAGCGTAGAGTCGGGGGTGATTGGCGAGACCCAGTACTTC CASSVESGVIGETQYF NA TRBJ2-5 TRBV9 NA
TGCAGTGCCCGCGAAAACAGCGGGCCAAACATTCAGTACTTC CSARENSGPNIQYF NA TRBJ2-4 TRBV20-1 NA
TGCGCCAGCAGCTTGGGCTTCCCCTCTGGGGCCAACGTCCTGACTTTC CASSLGFPSGANVLTF once TRBJ2-6 TRBV5-1 NA
TGTGCCAGCAGGGGGAGCACAGATACGCAGTATTTT CASRGSTDTQYF NA TRBJ2-3 TRBV6-6 NA
TGCAGCGTTGGTTCGTACAGTATGAGCTATGGCTACACCTTC CSVGSYSMSYGYTF NA TRBJ1-2 TRBV29-1 NA
TGTGCCAGCAGCGAGGAGACAGGGAACTATGGCTACACCTTC CASSEETGNYGYTF NA TRBJ1-2 TRBV6-4 TRBD1
TGTGCCAGCAGCGAAGAGGCTAGCGGGGGGGCCGGCAAAAACATTCAGTACTTC CASSEEASGGAGKNIQYF NA TRBJ2-4 TRBV21-1 NA
TGTGCCAGCAGTTACTCAATGAAGCAGTACTTC CASSYSMKQYF NA TRBJ2-7 TRBV6-5 NA
TGTGCCAGCAGCCCAGTTCCTGGGACTAGCGAGTACAGCTCCTACAATGAGCAGTTCTTC CASSPVPGTSEYSSYNEQFF NA TRBJ2-1 TRBV3-1 TRBD2
TGTGCCAGCGCCCCCGGGGGGCATTACAATGAGCAGTTCTTC CASAPGGHYNEQFF NA TRBJ2-1 TRBV6-2/TRBV6-3 NA
TGCAGTGCTCTACACGGCGGGGAAGAGACCCAGTACTTC CSALHGGEETQYF NA TRBJ2-5 TRBV20-1 NA
TGCGCCAGCAGCTCGACAGGGCTATTGGCGTTGGATAATTCACCCCTCCACTTT CASSSTGLLALDNSPLHF NA TRBJ1-6 TRBV5-1 TRBD1
TGTGCCAGCAGCTTAGCGGGGGCAGTAGATACGCAGTATTTT CASSLAGAVDTQYF NA TRBJ2-3 TRBV11-3 NA
TGCAGCGTAAGGACCAGCTATGGCTACACCTTC CSVRTSYGYTF NA TRBJ1-2 TRBV29-1 NA
TGTGCCAGCAGTTACAAACTTACAGGCGATCAGCCCCAGCATTTT CASSYKLTGDQPQHF NA TRBJ1-5 TRBV6-2/TRBV6-3 NA
TGCGCCAGCAGTGTAGCGCCACAACTCCGCGGCTACGAGCAGTACTTC CASSVAPQLRGYEQYF NA TRBJ2-7 TRBV5-1 NA
TGTGCCAGCAGTGATACGGCAGTGATGGCTTTCTTT CASSDTAVMAFF NA TRBJ1-1 TRBV2 NA
TGCAGTGCTAGGGCGACAGGGGGTTACAGTCAGCCCCAGCATTTT CSARATGGYSQPQHF NA TRBJ1-5 TRBV20-1 TRBD1
TGTGCCAGCAGCCAAGGGACTAGCGGGGGGTTTGTCAAAAACATTCAGTACTTC CASSQGTSGGFVKNIQYF NA TRBJ2-4 TRBV3-1 TRBD2
TGCGCCAGCAGCCCAAGGGCGGGTTTGGACAACTACAATGAGCAGTTCTTC CASSPRAGLDNYNEQFF NA TRBJ2-1 TRBV5-1 NA
TGTGCCAGCAGCGCCGGACTAGCGACAGATACGCAGTATTTT CASSAGLATDTQYF once TRBJ2-3 TRBV9 TRBD2
TGCAGCGGGCGCGGGGGACAGGGGAACACTGAAGCTTTCTTT CSGRGGQGNTEAFF NA TRBJ1-1 TRBV29-1 TRBD1
TGTGCCAGCCCGAAAACCGACAGCCCGTCCTACGAGCAGTACTTC CASPKTDSPSYEQYF NA TRBJ2-7 TRBV2 NA
TGCAGTGCCCTTGGGGGGACGGTGGAGACCCAGTACTTC CSALGGTVETQYF once TRBJ2-5 TRBV20-1 NA
TGTGCCAGTAGACAAGCCGGGATTCGAGGTCAGCCCCAGCATTTT CASRQAGIRGQPQHF NA TRBJ1-5 TRBV19 NA
TGTGCCAGCAGCCCCGGGACAGGGAGGGGAGAGACCCAGTACTTC CASSPGTGRGETQYF NA TRBJ2-5 TRBV5-4 TRBD1
TGTGCCAGCAGTGGGCAGGGGGCGAGGTATGGCTACACCTTC CASSGQGARYGYTF NA TRBJ1-2 TRBV2 TRBD1
TGTGCCAGCAGCTTAGATGGGACTAGCCGGAAGACCCAGTACTTC CASSLDGTSRKTQYF NA TRBJ2-5 TRBV7-2 TRBD2
TGTGCCAGCAGCTTTGTCGCAACTAACCAACAAGAGACCCAGTACTTC CASSFVATNQQETQYF NA TRBJ2-5 TRBV7-2 NA
TGTGCCAGCAGACCCCTAGCGGCTTTGGACAATGAGCAGTTCTTC CASRPLAALDNEQFF NA TRBJ2-1 TRBV12-3/TRBV12-4 TRBD2
TGTGCCAGCAGCCTCCCTCCTACAGGGATCGGTGAGCAGTTCTTC CASSLPPTGIGEQFF once TRBJ2-1 TRBV7-2 NA
TGCAGTGCTAAAGAGCCAGGGGGCGATCTAGCCAAAAACATTCAGTACTTC CSAKEPGGDLAKNIQYF NA TRBJ2-4 TRBV20-1 TRBD1
TGTGCCAGCAGTTTTTCCGCGCAGGGAATAGATGGCTACACCTTC CASSFSAQGIDGYTF NA TRBJ1-2 TRBV12-3/TRBV12-4 NA
TGTGCCAGCAGTTTACGAGGGGAACAGCCCCAGCATTTT CASSLRGEQPQHF NA TRBJ1-5 TRBV27 NA
TGTGCCAGCAGTTTACACAAGGGACAAGGCTACGAGCAGTACTTC CASSLHKGQGYEQYF NA TRBJ2-7 TRBV27 NA
TGCGCCAGCAGCCAAGGGCGATACACTGAAGCTTTCTTT CASSQGRYTEAFF NA TRBJ1-1 TRBV4-3 NA
TGCGCCAGCAGCCAACGACTAGCGGGGGGGCTAGATACGCAGTATTTT CASSQRLAGGLDTQYF NA TRBJ2-3 TRBV4-3 TRBD2
TGTGCCACTACCCTGGGACCTGGAAGGTATTCACCCCTCCACTTT CATTLGPGRYSPLHF NA TRBJ1-6 TRBV3-1 NA
TGTGCCTGGAGTCCCCTAGCGGGGGTTAACAATGAGCAGTTCTTC CAWSPLAGVNNEQFF NA TRBJ2-1 TRBV30 TRBD2
TGTGCCAGCAGTTTAAAGGACAGACGCTACAATGAGCAGTTCTTC CASSLKDRRYNEQFF NA TRBJ2-1 TRBV27 NA
TGCAGTGCTAGTTTTGGGGCCACCGATGAAAAACTGTTTTTT CSASFGATDEKLFF once TRBJ1-4 TRBV20-1 NA
TGTGCCAGTGCCGAAAAGACAGGGACCCCTTACGCGCAGTACTTC CASAEKTGTPYAQYF NA TRBJ2-7 TRBV19 TRBD1
TGTGCCAGCAGCCCCACGGCCAGGGGGCAATCACCCCTCCACTTT CASSPTARGQSPLHF NA TRBJ1-6 TRBV3-1 TRBD1
TGTGCCAGCAGCTCCGAAAGGCGCCCGGACCCGTACTTC CASSSERRPDPYF NA TRBJ2-4 TRBV11-2 NA